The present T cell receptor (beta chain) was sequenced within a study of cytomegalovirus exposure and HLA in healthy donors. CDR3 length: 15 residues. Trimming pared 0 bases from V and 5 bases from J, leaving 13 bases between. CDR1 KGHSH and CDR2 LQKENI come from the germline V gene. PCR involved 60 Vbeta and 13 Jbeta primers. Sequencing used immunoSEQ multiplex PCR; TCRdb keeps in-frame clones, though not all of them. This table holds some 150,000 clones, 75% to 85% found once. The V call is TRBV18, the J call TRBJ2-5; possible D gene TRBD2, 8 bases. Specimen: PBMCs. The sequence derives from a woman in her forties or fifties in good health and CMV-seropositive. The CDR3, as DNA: TGTGCCAGCTCACCACCGGGACTAGGGGGCGAGACCCAGTACTTC. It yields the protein CASSPPGLGGETQYF.